This T cell receptor (beta chain) was documented in a study of shared clonotypes between healthy human individuals. On the study more broadly: Used for every donor were three CD4 naive, three CD4 memory, two CD8 naive and one CD8 memory plate.

Study-wide results and caveats: Several donors shared approximately 5% of their naive CD4 clonotypes.

The V gene's germline CDR1 is SGHNT and CDR2 YYREEE (reference sequence). The CDR3 has 14 amino acids. V dropped 4 bases and J dropped 5 bases, with 15 bases sitting between them. For each subset, genomic DNA was distributed in equal portions over several immunoSEQ plates. Repertoires were generated with immunoSEQ multiplex PCR, while TCRdb's copy carries only in-frame clones and drops some. The sample carries about 2 million clones, roughly 95% recorded once. Comment on this clone: The antigen remains unidentified.

Nashville, Tennessee was home to all donors, who were Caucasian adults. The sample comprised naive CD4+ T cells sorted from blood. This sample's subset: CD45RA+ positively selected. The receptor's source is a man between 18 and 35 years old in good health. The chain carries TRBV5-4 and TRBJ2-5; D is possibly TRBD2 (6 bases). The CDR3 DNA reads as TGTGCCAGCAGCACAAGGACTAACGAGGAGACCCAGTACTTC. Translated, it gives CASSTRTNEETQYF.